This TCR beta chain was recorded in a study of blood T cell repertoires in COVID-19. Study details: Samples came from the United States, Italy and Spain, spanning acute and convalescent COVID-19. T cells, B-cell-depleted T cells, or PBMCs supplied cDNA or gDNA.

In terms of age and location, participants ranged from roughly 18 to 90 years and lived in about two dozen US areas. As processed by the authors: Amplification of reference gene primers provided the estimated nucleated cell counts. TCRdb's copy holds only in-frame clones and misses some; the assay was immunoSEQ multiplex PCR. The V and J calls and clone size come from that table; D and trimming were worked out from the DNA. The sample has 300,000 or so clones; 65% to 90% are singletons. CDR1 is MDHEN and CDR2 is SYDVKM in the germline V gene. V shed 8 bases and J 1 base; nucleotides not matched to a gene: 15. The CDR3 totals 18 residues.

The gene calls are TRBV28 and TRBJ2-3; 10 bases align to TRBD2. The sample was PBMCs or T cells enriched from blood (not recorded which). This TCR was sampled from a woman between 40 and 50 years old with acute COVID-19. The CDR3 here is CASQGEIAGGWGTDTQYF. Written as DNA, the CDR3 is TGTGCCAGCCAGGGTGAGATAGCGGGAGGATGGGGCACAGATACGCAGTATTTT.